The clone carrying this TCR beta chain showed up just a few times. Its antigen is not identified. The germline CDR1 and CDR2 sequences are SGHAT and FQNNGV. This CDR3 is built from 15 residues. The germline V and J ends were trimmed by 3 bases and 1 base, with 11 bases remaining between them. This specimen comes from a study of cytotoxic CD8 clonotypes in ibrutinib-treated CLL. The wider study: The study included 11 relapsed/refractory and fewer than 16 treatment-naive patients; about 17 had IGHV unmutated disease. Partial response was seen in approximately 24 patients and complete response in 2; after median around 5.5 years, about 14 stayed remitted, some 12 progressed.

Using immunoSEQ multiplex PCR, the repertoire was profiled, and TCRdb retains in-frame clones only, with some absent. The sample shows over 120,000 clones, roughly 83% of them seen only once. Whole-study results and caveats: Clonality showed a rise at ibrutinib response that reversed toward baseline at progression. Treatment left the uncommon public clonotypes either contracted or stable in frequency.

The TCR originated in a human donor with chronic lymphocytic leukemia. The sequences come from PBMCs, collected after 12 months of ibrutinib treatment. The V gene is TRBV11-2, the J gene TRBJ2-3; D is unresolved. The CDR3 DNA reads TGTGCCAGCAGCTTTGGTTATTGGGGCACAGATACGCAGTATTTT. Translation gives CASSFGYWGTDTQYF. Using reference TRBV11-2 and TRBJ2-3 for the parts outside the CDR3, the full variable domain is EAGVAQSPRYKIIEKRQSVAFWCNPISGHATLYWYQQILGQGPKLLIQFQNNGVVDDSQLPKDRFSAERLKGVDSTLKIQPAKLEDSAVYLCASSFGYWGTDTQYFGPGTRLTVL.